The clone carrying this T cell receptor beta chain was picked up a small number of times. These data originate in a study of blood T cell repertoires in COVID-19. This study enrolled people aged about 18 to 100 from roughly 24 US geographic areas. Sequencing used immunoSEQ multiplex PCR; TCRdb keeps in-frame clones, though not all of them. The table records around 300,000 clones, around nine tenths of them present only once. The V end lost 4 bases, the J end lost 1 base, and 7 bases lay between the germline ends. The CDR3 is 14 amino acids. Germline CDR1 MDHEN, CDR2 SYDVKM. What was sequenced was PBMCs or T cells enriched from blood (not recorded which). The clonotype was recovered from a woman aged 30 to 39 who had recovered from COVID-19. The rearrangement links TRBV28 to TRBJ2-2, with D possibly matching TRBD1 (6 bases). CDR3 nucleotide sequence: TGTGCCAGCAGTTCGGGACAGAACACCGGGGAGCTGTTTTTT. Encoded protein: CASSSGQNTGELFF.